The 12 T cell receptor beta chains listed next were all sequenced from one sample in a study of T cell responses to AZD1222 COVID-19 vaccine. Profiling relied on immunoSEQ multiplex PCR, and the TCRdb table lists in-frame clones only, not all of them. Among 150,000 to 200,000 clones listed, 92% were seen once. Specimen: peripheral blood, collected on day 0 of AZD1222 vaccination. Receptor source: an adult in good health.

The chain is built from TRBV10-3 and TRBJ2-5; no clear D. This CDR3 is built from 12 residues. The V end lost 7 bases, the J end lost 0 bases, and 6 bases lay between the germline ends. Germline CDR1 reads ENHRY; CDR2 reads SYGVKD. CDR3 loop: CAITQYQETQYF. As DNA, the CDR3 is TGTGCCATCACACAATACCAAGAGACCCAGTACTTC.

The chain is built from TRBV10-3 and TRBJ2-1, with TRBD2 matching 7 bases. Trimming took 0 bases from V and 3 from J; bases not matched to a gene: 2. This CDR3 spans 15 amino acids. Germline values: CDR1 ENHRY, CDR2 SYGVKD. CDR3 region: CAISESSGVYNEQFF. DNA for the CDR3: TGTGCCATCAGTGAGTCCAGCGGGGTCTACAATGAGCAGTTCTTC.

The V call is TRBV7-2, the J call TRBJ2-7; D is perhaps TRBD2 (5 bases). The CDR3 consists of 12 residues. Deletions cut 5 bases from V and 3 bases from J, with 8 bases between. Germline V lookup: CDR1 SGHTA, CDR2 FQGNSA. CDR3 protein: CASSITSYEQYF. Written as DNA, the CDR3 is TGTGCCAGCAGCATCACTAGCTACGAGCAGTACTTC.

This chain joins TRBV9 and TRBJ2-1; 9 bases align to TRBD2. Germline values: CDR1 SGDLS, CDR2 YYNGEE. The CDR3 length is 17 residues. V dropped 0 bases and J dropped 6; count of bases not matched to a gene: 10. For the CDR3, the DNA is TGTGCCAGCAGCGTAGGGGGTGGACTAGCGATTAGCAATGAGCAGTTCTTC. The encoded protein is CASSVGGGLAISNEQFF. The variable domain in full, with the rest retrieved from reference TRBV9 and TRBJ2-1, is DSGVTQTPKHLITATGQRVTLRCSPRSGDLSVYWYQQSLDQGLQFLIQYYNGEERAKGNILERFSAQQFPDLHSELNLSSLELGDSALYFCASSVGGGLAISNEQFFGPGTRLTVL.

In its sample, this clone was seen once. DNA of the CDR3: TGTGCCAGTAGTACCGGACAGAGACCCATTGTCAATCAGCCCCAGCATTTT. Protein: CASSTGQRPIVNQPQHF. V is TRBV19 and J is TRBJ1-5, with D maybe TRBD1 (6 bases). CDR1 and CDR2 (germline): LNHDA, SQIVND (reference sequence). The CDR3 loop spans 17 amino acids. The V end lost 4 bases, the J end lost 3 bases, and 19 bases lay between the germline ends. Full variable domain (outside the CDR3, taken from reference TRBV19 and TRBJ1-5): DGGITQSPKYLFRKEGQNVTLSCEQNLNHDAMYWYRQDPGQGLRLIYYSQIVNDFQKGDIAEGYSVSREKKESFPLTVTSAQKNPTAFYLCASSTGQRPIVNQPQHFGDGTRLSIL.

The chain links TRBV6-6 to TRBJ2-7, with D possibly being TRBD2 (6 bases). The CDR3 contains 15 residues. Trimming pared 4 bases from V and 3 bases from J, leaving 16 bases between. Germline V lookup: CDR1 MNHNY, CDR2 SVGAGI (reference sequence). The CDR3 sequence is CASSSPGTGVYEQYF. Here the CDR3 DNA reads TGTGCCAGCAGTTCACCCGGGACGGGGGTCTACGAGCAGTACTTC.

V usage is TRBV15 and J usage is TRBJ1-3; D remains unclear. V gave up 7 bases and J gave up 2 bases, with 12 bases separating them. There are 14 residues in the CDR3. The germline gives CDR1 LNHNV, CDR2 YYDKDF (reference sequence). The CDR3 loop reads CATTESQAGNTIYF. CDR3 coding DNA: TGTGCCACCACCGAGAGCCAGGCTGGAAACACCATATATTTT.

The chain recombines TRBV5-4 with TRBJ2-7; 12 bases match TRBD2. V was pared by 3 bases and J by 9 bases, with 13 bases of the junction left unmatched. CDR3 length: 16 residues. Germline assignment: CDR1 SGHNT and CDR2 YYREEE (reference sequence). The CDR3 loop reads CASSSPTSGSLQAQYF. CDR3 DNA sequence: TGTGCCAGCAGCTCCCCGACTAGCGGGAGCCTCCAAGCGCAGTACTTC.

The chain recombines TRBV7-2 with TRBJ2-3, with D hard to call. The CDR3 covers 15 residues. Trimming stripped 3 bases from V and 10 bases from J, with 20 bases between. Germline values: CDR1 SGHTA, CDR2 FQGNSA. CDR3 sequence reads: CASSFYDGPGSPQYF. CDR3 coding DNA: TGTGCCAGCAGCTTCTACGACGGCCCCGGCAGTCCGCAGTATTTT.

The chain combines TRBV28 with TRBJ1-2; possible D gene TRBD1, 6 bases. Germline CDR1 is MDHEN and CDR2 is SYDVKM. CDR3 length: 14 residues. Trimming stripped 6 bases from V and 2 bases from J, with 13 bases between. DNA for the CDR3: TGTGCCAGCAGCCATCCGACAGGAAACTATGGCTACACCTTC. This gives the protein CASSHPTGNYGYTF.

The chain is built from TRBV2 and TRBJ1-2, with D maybe TRBD1 (6 bases). The V end was cut by 10 bases, the J end by 1 base, with 13 bases between. CDR3 length: 13 amino acids. CDR1 is SNHLY and CDR2 is FYNNEI in the germline V gene. The CDR3 coding sequence is TGTGCCAATCTCCGACAGGATAACTATGGCTACACCTTC. The encoded protein is CANLRQDNYGYTF.

The chain joins TRBV28 to TRBJ1-3; D remains unclear. Trimming removed 5 bases from V and 0 bases from J, with 8 bases in between. CDR1 is MDHEN and CDR2 is SYDVKM in the germline V gene. The CDR3 is 14 residues long. The CDR3 sequence is CASSTRVSGNTIYF. The CDR3 DNA reads as TGTGCCAGCAGTACTAGGGTCTCTGGAAACACCATATATTTT.